Listed below are T cell receptor beta chains from one sample, sequenced in a study of response to subunit inactivated influenza vaccine. From the RT-PCR reads, TCRdb called clonotypes with MiXCR, one entry per CDR3 protein. The sample contains roughly 550,000 distinct CDR3 sequences, less than 25% of which appear only once. These data also featured in a second study, about T cells expressing NK-cell markers.

The specimen comprised CD4+ T cells sorted from PBMCs, sampled about 11 days after vaccination. Receptors originate from a man aged 50-60 years who received an inactivated influenza vaccine. Each CDR3 is given without its conserved first and last residue. The size entry is marked missing in some rows and otherwise reads once, few, many or a size class.

few TRBV5-1 ASSLATLLVQYTQY
few TRBV6-2/TRBV6-3 ASSSGTGLGTGELF
. TRBV20-1 SARYGAFTDTQY
few TRBV20-1 SARGSAREGSYNEQF
many TRBV5-1 ASSETGSREQY
. TRBV6-6 ASSYNVGETQY
. TRBV20-1 SASDMVRQGAANEQF
few TRBV4-2 ASSQGLLREANYGYT
few TRBV3-1 ASRSGTNYEQY
few TRBV10-3 AISDLAGGGNTIY
. TRBV29-1 SVDRDRLYNEQF
. TRBV20-1 SVLSGSTSTDTQY
. TRBV28 ASSFSGRPLT
. TRBV6-5 ASRLGRASSKTQY
few TRBV24-1 ATSPAWPSTDTQY
. TRBV7-2 ASSKRLARETQY
. TRBV20-1 SARDTGLGEQY
few TRBV5-1 ASSHGISYNEQF
. TRBV12-3/TRBV12-4 ASYLLGGRSRELF
. TRBV6-6 ASGGQGNIQY
few TRBV10-3 AISGLTPEQY
. TRBV6-1 ASSTDRRQYSEQF
many TRBV5-1 ASTVDTPGDEQY
few TRBV7-9 ASSFDPAGYTDTQY
. TRBV20-1 SARDEAGRNFEQY
. TRBV4-2 ASSQPKRPVGEQY
. TRBV5-1 ASSSDPGSDTEAF
. TRBV20-1 SASTGQRIFYEQY
. TRBV24-1 ATSGPLSGGVDTQY
. TRBV7-6 ASSYSGAGELF
. TRBV7-2 ASSLWGKAF
. TRBV12-3/TRBV12-4 ATPYTGHSYNEQF
few TRBV20-1 SAKTSRGPDTQY
. TRBV9 ASSAGTGNGEQF
. TRBV12-3/TRBV12-4 ASGTSGAVDTQY
. TRBV10-3 AISESELEETQY
. TRBV30 AWMRLAGEDTQY
few TRBV24-1 ATSDSTGNSYNEQF
. TRBV5-1 ASSLARVGPGEEQF
few TRBV20-1 SASGRQGLQETQY
. TRBV10-3 AIGTGQNTEAF
. TRBV7-2 ASSPGQGAVGEQF
few TRBV20-1 SATPSLAGEEETQY
many TRBV10-3 AISESVLVYNEQF
. TRBV20-1 SARANRDRGPLESGGYYNEQF
many TRBV7-2 ASSLTGEVETQY
. TRBV2 ASRMRASAYEQY
many TRBV5-1 ASSFSDGSEKLF
few TRBV7-8 ASSLKYGRLAGHNEQF
once TRBV5-1 ASSLPGLERADTQY
many TRBV20-1 SARGTADYEQY
few TRBV4-2 ASSQDRTSSNQPQH
few TRBV4-1 ASSHQSSTNEKLF
. TRBV2 ASRATRGGTNPGANVLT